A selection of T cell receptor beta chains follows, all from one sample in a study of early T cells in non-severe SARS-CoV-2 infection. One entry per CDR3 protein, called by TCRdb with MiXCR from the 5' RACE reads. The sample records 83,000 or so distinct CDR3 sequences, roughly 10% being singletons. The sample was whole blood, taken at baseline. The receptors derive from an adult who was a healthcare worker with PCR-confirmed SARS-CoV-2 infection or an uninfected control (not recorded which). The CDR3 runs from the conserved cysteine through the conserved F or W. The order of the fields is CDR3 DNA, CDR3 protein, clone size, D gene, J gene, V gene. A D gene is named only where the DNA matches it firmly. Clone size appears in some rows only: once, few, many, or a class for an expanded clone.

CDR3 DNA: TGTGCCAGCAGCTTGCTAGCGGGAGGGGCAGATACGCAGTATTTT
CDR3 protein: CASSLLAGGADTQYF
clone size: few
D gene: TRBD2
J gene: TRBJ2-3
V gene: TRBV7-9

CDR3 DNA: TGTGCCAGCAGTTCACAAGGGTTTGGGGGAGAGCAGTTCTTC
CDR3 protein: CASSSQGFGGEQFF
clone size: NA
D gene: NA
J gene: TRBJ2-1
V gene: TRBV12-3/TRBV12-4

CDR3 DNA: TGTGCCAGCAGCTTAGACGGTTTTTACAATGAGCAGTTCTTC
CDR3 protein: CASSLDGFYNEQFF
clone size: NA
D gene: NA
J gene: TRBJ2-1
V gene: TRBV7-9

CDR3 DNA: TGCGCCAGCAGCTTGGATGGGTCTTCGGAGGAAAAACTGTTTTTT
CDR3 protein: CASSLDGSSEEKLFF
clone size: NA
D gene: NA
J gene: TRBJ1-4
V gene: TRBV5-1

CDR3 DNA: TGTGCCTTCAGTATCAATGAGCAGTTCTTC
CDR3 protein: CAFSINEQFF
clone size: NA
D gene: NA
J gene: TRBJ2-1
V gene: TRBV28

CDR3 DNA: TGTGCCAGCAGCTTGGGGGCGGGAGCATTTAATGAGCAGTTCTTC
CDR3 protein: CASSLGAGAFNEQFF
clone size: NA
D gene: TRBD2
J gene: TRBJ2-1
V gene: TRBV5-6

CDR3 DNA: TGTGCCAGCAGCTTCCTAGCGGGAGGCCACAATGAGCAGTTCTTC
CDR3 protein: CASSFLAGGHNEQFF
clone size: many
D gene: TRBD2
J gene: TRBJ2-1
V gene: TRBV7-8

CDR3 DNA: TGTGCCAGCAGCTTACTAAGGAGCCCAAAGGATGGCTACACCTTC
CDR3 protein: CASSLLRSPKDGYTF
clone size: many
D gene: NA
J gene: TRBJ1-2
V gene: TRBV7-9

CDR3 DNA: TGCAGTGCGCCGGACAGGGGTGGCGAAAACATTCAGTACTTC
CDR3 protein: CSAPDRGGENIQYF
clone size: NA
D gene: TRBD1
J gene: TRBJ2-4
V gene: TRBV20-1

CDR3 DNA: TGTGCCAGCAGTTTACAGGGGACCTTAGCCAAAAACATTCAGTACTTC
CDR3 protein: CASSLQGTLAKNIQYF
clone size: few
D gene: NA
J gene: TRBJ2-4
V gene: TRBV27

CDR3 DNA: TGTGCCAGCAGCCCCAGGTCGACGGCTGAAGCTTTCTTT
CDR3 protein: CASSPRSTAEAFF
clone size: NA
D gene: NA
J gene: TRBJ1-1
V gene: TRBV12-3/TRBV12-4

CDR3 DNA: TGCGCCAGCAGCCGGACTGGACAGTCCTACGAGCAGTACTTC
CDR3 protein: CASSRTGQSYEQYF
clone size: many
D gene: NA
J gene: TRBJ2-7
V gene: TRBV5-1

CDR3 DNA: TGTGCCAGCAGGAGGGGGCAGGGTGCCTACGAGCAGTACTTC
CDR3 protein: CASRRGQGAYEQYF
clone size: NA
D gene: TRBD1
J gene: TRBJ2-7
V gene: TRBV6-2/TRBV6-3

CDR3 DNA: TGCGCCAGCAGCTTGGAACCTGGCGGCGAGCAGTACTTC
CDR3 protein: CASSLEPGGEQYF
clone size: NA
D gene: NA
J gene: TRBJ2-7
V gene: TRBV5-1

CDR3 DNA: TGCGCCAGCAGCTTGCCGGGGGTTTCTGAAGCTTTCTTT
CDR3 protein: CASSLPGVSEAFF
clone size: NA
D gene: NA
J gene: TRBJ1-1
V gene: TRBV4-1

CDR3 DNA: TGCAGTGCCCTAAGGGGGCAGCAGGAGACCCAGTACTTC
CDR3 protein: CSALRGQQETQYF
clone size: NA
D gene: TRBD1
J gene: TRBJ2-5
V gene: TRBV20-1

CDR3 DNA: TGTGCCAGCAGCTTAGCGGCGGGGGGAGAGACCCAGTACTTC
CDR3 protein: CASSLAAGGETQYF
clone size: many
D gene: TRBD2
J gene: TRBJ2-5
V gene: TRBV7-8

CDR3 DNA: TGTGCCAGTACACCGGGACAGGAAAGGAACTATGGCTACACCTTC
CDR3 protein: CASTPGQERNYGYTF
clone size: few
D gene: TRBD1
J gene: TRBJ1-2
V gene: TRBV19

CDR3 DNA: TGCAGTGCTAATCGTATTCAGGCGGGTGAGCAGTTCTTC
CDR3 protein: CSANRIQAGEQFF
clone size: NA
D gene: NA
J gene: TRBJ2-1
V gene: TRBV20-1

CDR3 DNA: TGCGCCAGCAGCTCTTCTAGCGTTGAGCAGTTCTTC
CDR3 protein: CASSSSSVEQFF
clone size: few
D gene: NA
J gene: TRBJ2-1
V gene: TRBV5-1

CDR3 DNA: TGCGCCAGCCTCCCAACGGCGAACACCGGGGAGCTGTTTTTT
CDR3 protein: CASLPTANTGELFF
clone size: few
D gene: NA
J gene: TRBJ2-2
V gene: TRBV5-1

CDR3 DNA: TGCAGTGTCGTAGAGTCACATAGATACGAGCAGTACTTC
CDR3 protein: CSVVESHRYEQYF
clone size: few
D gene: NA
J gene: TRBJ2-7
V gene: TRBV20-1

CDR3 DNA: TGTGCCAGCAGTTTAATCCAAGATACGCAGTATTTT
CDR3 protein: CASSLIQDTQYF
clone size: few
D gene: NA
J gene: TRBJ2-3
V gene: TRBV28

CDR3 DNA: TGTGCCAGCAGTTTACTGGACACGTCAACCATTCAGTACTTC
CDR3 protein: CASSLLDTSTIQYF
clone size: NA
D gene: NA
J gene: TRBJ2-4
V gene: TRBV27

CDR3 DNA: TGCGTATACGCCAGGGTTCAGAACACTGAAGCTTTCTTT
CDR3 protein: CVYARVQNTEAFF
clone size: NA
D gene: NA
J gene: TRBJ1-1
V gene: TRBV20-1

CDR3 DNA: TGTGCCAGCAGCTCTAGACTAGCGGAGCTCGTAGAAAATGAGCAGTTCTTC
CDR3 protein: CASSSRLAELVENEQFF
clone size: NA
D gene: TRBD2
J gene: TRBJ2-1
V gene: TRBV7-8

CDR3 DNA: TGTGCCAGCAGCCAGAGTAGGACAGAGAACACTGAAGCTTTCTTT
CDR3 protein: CASSQSRTENTEAFF
clone size: many
D gene: NA
J gene: TRBJ1-1
V gene: TRBV14

CDR3 DNA: TGTGCCAGCAGGCTGGGAAACATTCAGTACTTC
CDR3 protein: CASRLGNIQYF
clone size: NA
D gene: NA
J gene: TRBJ2-4
V gene: TRBV28

CDR3 DNA: TGTGCCAGTAGGCCCGGGACAGGGGTAGGGGAGCAGTTCTTC
CDR3 protein: CASRPGTGVGEQFF
clone size: few
D gene: TRBD1
J gene: TRBJ2-1
V gene: TRBV19

CDR3 DNA: TGCGCCAGCAGCCAAGCGGCCACTCAAGGAGAAAAACTGTTTTTT
CDR3 protein: CASSQAATQGEKLFF
clone size: NA
D gene: NA
J gene: TRBJ1-4
V gene: TRBV4-1

CDR3 DNA: TGTGCCAGCTGGGACAGAAATGAAAAACTGTTTTTT
CDR3 protein: CASWDRNEKLFF
clone size: few
D gene: TRBD1
J gene: TRBJ1-4
V gene: TRBV28

CDR3 DNA: TGTGCCAGCAGCCAAGACGGAGGGGGCATCGGGGAGCTGTTTTTT
CDR3 protein: CASSQDGGGIGELFF
clone size: many
D gene: NA
J gene: TRBJ2-2
V gene: TRBV3-1

CDR3 DNA: TGTGCAACCCTTCGCCAGAGCTCCTACAATGAGCAGTTCTTC
CDR3 protein: CATLRQSSYNEQFF
clone size: NA
D gene: NA
J gene: TRBJ2-1
V gene: TRBV28

CDR3 DNA: TGCAGTGCTAGAACAGGGGACACTGAAGCTTTCTTT
CDR3 protein: CSARTGDTEAFF
clone size: many
D gene: TRBD1
J gene: TRBJ1-1
V gene: TRBV20-1

CDR3 DNA: TGTGCCAGCAGTGAGGGGTATAATTCACCCCTCCACTTT
CDR3 protein: CASSEGYNSPLHF
clone size: many
D gene: NA
J gene: TRBJ1-6
V gene: TRBV6-1

CDR3 DNA: TGTGCCAGCAGTTTTCAGGCAGGCGCGAATTCACCCCTCCACTTT
CDR3 protein: CASSFQAGANSPLHF
clone size: NA
D gene: NA
J gene: TRBJ1-6
V gene: TRBV27

CDR3 DNA: TGTGCCAGCAGCCAAGAAGGTATGGCGATTTCCCAGTTCTTC
CDR3 protein: CASSQEGMAISQFF
clone size: NA
D gene: NA
J gene: TRBJ2-1
V gene: TRBV3-1

CDR3 DNA: TGTGCCATCAGTGAGCTCCAGGGCCAGGCGTACGAGCAGTACTTC
CDR3 protein: CAISELQGQAYEQYF
clone size: NA
D gene: NA
J gene: TRBJ2-7
V gene: TRBV10-3

CDR3 DNA: TGTGCCAGCAGTTTGTCGGGACCCCTCTCCTACGAGCAGTACTTC
CDR3 protein: CASSLSGPLSYEQYF
clone size: NA
D gene: NA
J gene: TRBJ2-7
V gene: TRBV28